This T cell receptor (beta chain) was documented in a study of T cell responses to AZD1222 COVID-19 vaccine. Study-wide context: Second-dose groups at about 4 or about 12 weeks were pooled. Study-wide findings and caveats: Two AZD1222 doses significantly raised spike-specific TCR breadth and depth over controls. Baseline seropositives among AZD1222 recipients totaled only five to seven.

Germline V CDR1 and CDR2: SGHAT, FQNNGV. The CDR3 runs to 16 residues. V was shortened by 3 bases and J by 5 bases, with 20 bases between the two germline ends. Worth noting for this clone: The antigen is unknown.

Assay used: immunoSEQ multiplex PCR; TCRdb lists only in-frame clones, some missing. The table includes approximately 100,000 clones, over 85% detected once. V is TRBV11-2 and J is TRBJ2-7; weak D call: TRBD2 (6 bases). The specimen comprised peripheral blood, sampled on day 0 of AZD1222 vaccination. The TCR comes from an adult in good health. The CDR3 loop is CASSFPRVGREDEQYF. The CDR3 region has the DNA TGTGCCAGCAGCTTCCCTCGAGTGGGCAGGGAGGACGAGCAGTACTTC.